The 25 T cell receptor beta chains reported below all come from one sample, sequenced in a study of blood T cell repertoires in COVID-19 (dated by TCRdb to about 2020). Library creation used the immunoSEQ multiplex PCR assay. What TCRdb holds here is the immuneACCESS table cut down to in-frame rearrangements. Part of the clones is not present; checked against another copy, under half of the missing clones reflect an unresolved V gene, and the others are unexplained. The sample records tens of thousands of clones, less than 90% of which are singletons. Roughly 29% of the sample rests with the top ten. Sequences were obtained from peripheral blood. These receptors all stem from a man between 70 and 80 years old with COVID-19, enrolled during active disease.

The chain recombines TRBV7-9 with TRBJ2-7; a possible D gene is TRBD2 (5 bases). V lost 1 base and J lost 5, with 9 bases in between. The CDR3 contains 13 residues. Germline loops: CDR1 SEHNR, CDR2 FQNEAQ (reference sequence). The CDR3 sequence is CASSLDDGDEQYF. CDR3 in DNA: TGTGCCAGCAGCTTAGATGACGGGGACGAGCAGTACTTC.

The chain uses TRBV3-1 (or the pseudogene TRBV3-2) and TRBJ2-7; no firm D call. The germline gives CDR1 LGHDT, CDR2 YNNKEL (reference sequence). Trimming removed 3 bases from V and 3 bases from J, with 9 bases in between. The CDR3 length is 13 residues. The CDR3 nucleotides read TGTGCCAGCAGCCACCAAAACAGCTACGAGCAGTACTTC. Translated: CASSHQNSYEQYF.

The chain carries TRBV6-5 and TRBJ2-2, with 8 nucleotides matching TRBD1. Trimming cost V 3 bases and J 5 bases; bases outside gene matches: 8. This CDR3 region has 16 residues. CDR1 and CDR2 from the germline V gene are MNHEY and SVGAGI. CDR3 loop: CASSYRTGIGTGELFF. As DNA, the CDR3 is TGTGCCAGCAGTTATCGGACAGGGATAGGAACCGGGGAGCTGTTTTTT.

This rearrangement joins TRBV24-1 to TRBJ1-2, with D hard to call. V lost 1 base to trimming and J lost 7 bases, with 12 bases between them. The CDR3 consists of 14 residues. Germline values: CDR1 KGHDR, CDR2 SFDVKD. The CDR3 protein is CATSDLETGGGYTF. CDR3 nucleotide sequence: TGTGCCACCAGTGATTTAGAGACGGGTGGTGGCTACACCTTC.

This rearrangement joins TRBV7-2 to TRBJ1-2, with 8 bases lining up with TRBD1. The V gene end was trimmed by 1 base and the J gene end by 4 bases; junction bases not matched to a gene: 2. This CDR3 has 14 residues. CDR1 and CDR2 from the germline V gene are SGHTA and FQGNSA. CDR3 region: CASSLGTGPYGYTF. The CDR3 DNA reads TGTGCCAGCAGCTTAGGGACAGGGCCCTATGGCTACACCTTC.

The chain recombines TRBV5-6 with TRBJ2-6; D gene unclear. With 0 bases removed from V and 1 base from J, the gap between germline ends came to 5 bases. The CDR3 loop spans 15 amino acids. Per germline, CDR1 SGHDT and CDR2 YYEEEE. The CDR3 region has the DNA TGTGCCAGCAGCTTGGGCCAGTCTGGGGCCAACGTCCTGACTTTC. Translating it yields CASSLGQSGANVLTF.

This chain connects TRBV30 to TRBJ1-5; D is unresolved. The CDR3 has 13 residues. The germline gives CDR1 GTSNPN, CDR2 SVGIG (reference sequence). V was clipped by 1 base and J by 0 bases, with 4 bases between them. Here the CDR3 DNA reads TGTGCCTGGAGTGCAGATAGCAATCAGCCCCAGCATTTT. Translated, it gives CAWSADSNQPQHF.

The genes are TRBV27 and TRBJ2-1, with 13 nucleotides matching TRBD2. Germline-derived CDR1 and CDR2 are MNHEY and SMNVEV (reference sequence). V trimming: 6 bases; J trimming: 4 bases; junction bases outside the gene matches: 3. This CDR3 has 15 residues. The CDR3 region is CASRGGLAGYNEQFF. CDR3 bases: TGTGCCAGCAGGGGGGGACTAGCGGGGTACAATGAGCAGTTCTTC.

V and J are TRBV5-4 and TRBJ2-2, with D perhaps TRBD2 (6 bases). The V gene lost 7 bases and the J gene lost 4 bases, with 17 bases spanning the gap. Per germline, CDR1 SGHNT and CDR2 YYREEE (reference sequence). The CDR3 consists of 15 residues. The CDR3 DNA reads TGTGCCAGCCAAGGAGGGGCGGGTGTCACCGGGGAGCTGTTTTTT. This sequence encodes CASQGGAGVTGELFF.

The rearrangement links TRBV14 to TRBJ2-7; 10 nucleotides align to TRBD1. There are 15 residues in the CDR3. CDR1 and CDR2 from the germline V gene are SGHDN and FVKESK. Unmatched junction bases numbered 5, after V lost 4 bases and J lost 2 bases. In DNA form, the CDR3 reads TGTGCCAGCAGCCCCTCCGGGACAGGGGCCTACGAGCAGTACTTC. Encoded protein: CASSPSGTGAYEQYF.

For the CDR3, the DNA is TGTGCCAGCCGCGGGAAAATGGATACGCAGTATTTT. Translation: CASRGKMDTQYF. The chain links TRBV19 to TRBJ2-3; D possibly corresponds to TRBD2 (6 bases). The CDR3 sequence is 12 residues long. V lost 9 bases, J lost 6 bases, and 13 bases lay in between. CDR1 is LNHDA and CDR2 is SQIVND in the germline V gene (reference sequence).

The V gene is TRBV5-4, the J gene TRBJ1-2, with D possibly TRBD1 on 6 matching bases. The CDR3 length is 14 residues. Trimming shortened V by 0 bases and J by 3 bases, and 9 bases separated the two germline ends. Germline assignment: CDR1 SGHNT and CDR2 YYREEE (reference sequence). For the CDR3, the DNA is TGTGCCAGCAGCTTGGTACAGGGAGACTATGGCTACACCTTC. It yields the protein CASSLVQGDYGYTF.

CDR3 protein: CASSYVLWTSPSNEQFF. The DNA for the CDR3 is TGTGCCAGCAGCTATGTTCTTTGGACTAGCCCATCTAATGAGCAGTTCTTC. J is TRBJ2-1 and V is TRBV11-2; the match to TRBD2 covers 8 bases. Germline assignment: CDR1 SGHAT and CDR2 FQNNGV. V lost 4 bases, J lost 7 bases, and 15 bases stayed unmatched. The CDR3 extends over 17 amino acids.

The V call is TRBV5-1, the J call TRBJ1-3; unclear D gene. The germline V gene encodes CDR1 SGHRS and CDR2 YFSETQ. Trimming took 1 base from V and 0 from J, leaving 11 bases between them. The length of the CDR3 is 16 residues. CDR3 nucleotides: TGCGCCAGCAGCTTGTGGGCCATTAACTCTGGAAACACCATATATTTT. Protein: CASSLWAINSGNTIYF.

The chain employs TRBV9 and TRBJ2-7; TRBD1 aligns across 9 bases. Germline CDR1 and CDR2: SGDLS and YYNGEE. CDR3 length: 15 residues. V shed 3 bases and J 2 bases; nucleotides not matched to a gene: 6. The CDR3 bases are TGTGCCAGCAGCGCGGGACAGGGAGACCCCTACGAGCAGTACTTC. Its protein product is CASSAGQGDPYEQYF.

The V call is TRBV5-1, the J call TRBJ2-7; 12 bases align to TRBD2. The CDR3 sequence is 15 residues long. CDR1 is SGHRS and CDR2 is YFSETQ in the germline V gene. J lost 2 bases, V lost 4 bases, and 4 bases had no gene match. CDR3 region: CASSEWTSGTYEQYF. The CDR3 DNA is TGCGCCAGCAGCGAGTGGACTAGCGGGACCTACGAGCAGTACTTC.

The genes are TRBV19 and TRBJ2-3, with unresolved D. The CDR3 length is 12 residues. The V end lost 3 bases, the J end lost 4 bases, and 5 bases lay between the germline ends. CDR1 and CDR2 from the germline V gene are LNHDA and SQIVND (reference sequence). In DNA, the CDR3 is TGTGCCAGTAGTATGTATGCAGATACGCAGTATTTT. Translated, it gives CASSMYADTQYF.

The J gene is TRBJ2-3, the V gene TRBV5-1; 8 bases are shared with TRBD2. The V and J ends lost 1 base and 0 bases, in that order; junction bases with no gene match: 10. The CDR3 runs to 18 residues. Germline loops: CDR1 SGHRS, CDR2 YFSETQ. CDR3 loop: CASSLLVLAGTSTDTQYF. The CDR3 nucleotides are TGCGCCAGCAGCTTGTTGGTTCTAGCGGGCACCAGCACAGATACGCAGTATTTT.

The chain joins TRBV19 to TRBJ2-1, with D possibly being TRBD2 (7 bases). This CDR3 is built from 15 residues. Deletions cut 11 bases from V and 0 bases from J, with 17 bases between. From germline, CDR1 is LNHDA and CDR2 SQIVND (reference sequence). This CDR3 is CASNEGGSSYNEQFF. The CDR3 region has the DNA TGTGCCTCCAACGAGGGGGGGAGCTCCTACAATGAGCAGTTCTTC.

The V call is TRBV6-2 or TRBV6-3, the J call TRBJ2-7; TRBD1 matches 8 bases. The CDR3 sequence is 14 residues long. The V and J ends lost 2 bases and 2 bases, in that order; junction bases with no gene match: 2. Germline CDR1 reads MNHEY; CDR2 reads SVGEGT. The CDR3 coding sequence is TGTGCCAGCAGTTACCGCAGGGGGCCCTACGAGCAGTACTTC. Translation gives CASSYRRGPYEQYF.

V usage is TRBV6-5 and J usage is TRBJ2-7, with 8 bases lining up with TRBD2. This CDR3 spans 15 amino acids. CDR1 and CDR2 (germline): MNHEY, SVGAGI. The J segment lost 4 bases and the V segment lost 4 bases, leaving 9 bases of the junction unmatched. CDR3 coding DNA: TGTGCCAGCAGTTCTCAAGAGCGGGAGAAGTACGAGCAGTACTTC. It is translated as CASSSQEREKYEQYF.

This chain joins TRBV19 and TRBJ2-1; 10 bases fit TRBD2. The CDR3 has 15 amino acids. V lost 2 bases, J lost 9 bases, and 7 bases stayed unmatched. The germline gives CDR1 LNHDA, CDR2 SQIVND (reference sequence). CDR3 bases: TGTGCCAGTAGTATAAGATCTAGCGGGAGCATTGAGCAGTTCTTC. Its translation: CASSIRSSGSIEQFF.

The V call is TRBV3-1 (or the pseudogene TRBV3-2), the J call TRBJ2-7; TRBD2 is a possible D gene (7 bases). Germline loops: CDR1 LGHDT, CDR2 YNNKEL (reference sequence). The length of the CDR3 is 14 residues. V lost 4 bases to trimming and J lost 2 bases, with 12 bases between them. The CDR3 reads CASSLRGGPYEQYF. The CDR3 coding sequence is TGTGCCAGCAGCCTACGCGGGGGCCCCTACGAGCAGTACTTC.

This rearrangement joins TRBV20-1 to TRBJ2-1; D is unclear. CDR1 and CDR2 (germline): DFQATT, SNEGSKA (reference sequence). Deletions cut 1 base from V and 4 bases from J, with 2 bases between. This CDR3 has 11 amino acids. The CDR3 DNA reads as TGCAGTGCTAGAGCTTACAATGAGCAGTTCTTC. Translating it yields CSARAYNEQFF.

This clone was observed a single time. The chain links TRBV29-1 to TRBJ2-7; 9 bases align to TRBD1. This CDR3 has 14 amino acids. Germline V gene data show CDR1 as SQVTM and CDR2 as ANQGSEA. V was pared by 6 bases and J by 7 bases, with 13 bases of the junction left unmatched. The CDR3 nucleotides are TGCAGCGTCGTAGTTGGGACAGGGTCTTGGGAGCAGTACTTC. Protein sequence: CSVVVGTGSWEQYF.